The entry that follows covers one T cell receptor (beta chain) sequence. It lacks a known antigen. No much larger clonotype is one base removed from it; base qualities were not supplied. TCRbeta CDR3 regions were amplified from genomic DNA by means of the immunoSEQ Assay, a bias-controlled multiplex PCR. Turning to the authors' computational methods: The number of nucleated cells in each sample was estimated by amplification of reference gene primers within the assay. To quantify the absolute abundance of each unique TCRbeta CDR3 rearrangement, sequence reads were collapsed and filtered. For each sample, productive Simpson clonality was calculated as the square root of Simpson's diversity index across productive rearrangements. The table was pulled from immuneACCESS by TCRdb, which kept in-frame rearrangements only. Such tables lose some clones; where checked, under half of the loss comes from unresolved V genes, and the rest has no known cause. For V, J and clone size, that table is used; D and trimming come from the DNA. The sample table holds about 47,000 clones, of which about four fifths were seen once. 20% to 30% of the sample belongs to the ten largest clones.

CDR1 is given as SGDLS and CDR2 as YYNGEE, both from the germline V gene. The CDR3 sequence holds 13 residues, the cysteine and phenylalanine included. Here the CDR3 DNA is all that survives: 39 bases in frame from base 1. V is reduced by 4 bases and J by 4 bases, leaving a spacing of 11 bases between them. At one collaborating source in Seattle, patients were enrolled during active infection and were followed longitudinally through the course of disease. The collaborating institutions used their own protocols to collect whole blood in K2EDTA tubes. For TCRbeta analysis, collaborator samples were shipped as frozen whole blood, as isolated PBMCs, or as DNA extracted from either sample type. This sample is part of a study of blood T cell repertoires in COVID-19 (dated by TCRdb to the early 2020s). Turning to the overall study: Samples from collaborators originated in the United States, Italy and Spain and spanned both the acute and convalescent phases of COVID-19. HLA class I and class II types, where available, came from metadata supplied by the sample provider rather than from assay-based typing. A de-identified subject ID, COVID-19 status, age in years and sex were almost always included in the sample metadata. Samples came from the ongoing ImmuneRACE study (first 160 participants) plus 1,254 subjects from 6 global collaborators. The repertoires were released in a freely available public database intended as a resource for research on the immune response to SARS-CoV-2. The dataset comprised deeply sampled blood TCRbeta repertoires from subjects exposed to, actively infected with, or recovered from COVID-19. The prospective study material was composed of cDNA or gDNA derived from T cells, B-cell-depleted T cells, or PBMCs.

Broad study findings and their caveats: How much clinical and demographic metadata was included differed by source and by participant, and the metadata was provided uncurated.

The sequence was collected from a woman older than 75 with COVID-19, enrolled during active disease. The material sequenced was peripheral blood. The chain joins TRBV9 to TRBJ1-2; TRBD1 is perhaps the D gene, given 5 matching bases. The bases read TGTGCCAGCAGCTCCGCCGGGGGCTATGGCTACACCTTC. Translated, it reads CASSSAGGYGYTF.